These T cell receptor beta chains were read from a single sample in a study of early T cells in non-severe SARS-CoV-2 infection. Via MiXCR, TCRdb re-called the 5' RACE reads, giving one row per CDR3 protein. The table lists about 35,000 distinct CDR3 sequences, about 5% of them singletons. The material sequenced was whole blood. These receptors all stem from an adult who was a healthcare worker with PCR-confirmed SARS-CoV-2 infection or an uninfected control (not recorded which). The CDR3 runs from the conserved cysteine through the conserved F or W. The order of the fields is CDR3 protein, CDR3 DNA, clone size, V gene, D gene, J gene. A D gene is named only where the DNA matches it firmly. A clone size is listed for some rows: how often the clone was seen (once, few, many), or a class if it is expanded.

CDR3 protein: CASSLETGVFYEQYF
CDR3 DNA: TGCGCCAGCAGCTTGGAGACAGGGGTCTTCTACGAGCAGTACTTC
clone size: few
V gene: TRBV5-1
D gene: TRBD1
J gene: TRBJ2-7

CDR3 protein: CASTDPMGGYTF
CDR3 DNA: TGTGCCAGCACCGACCCCATGGGGGGCTACACCTTC
clone size: many
V gene: TRBV6-5
D gene: -
J gene: TRBJ1-2

CDR3 protein: CASSRGSSQETQYF
CDR3 DNA: TGTGCCAGCAGTCGGGGGAGCAGCCAAGAGACCCAGTACTTC
clone size: many
V gene: TRBV6-6
D gene: -
J gene: TRBJ2-5

CDR3 protein: CASSLDRNTDTQYF
CDR3 DNA: TGTGCCAGCAGCTTGGATAGGAACACAGATACGCAGTATTTT
clone size: many
V gene: TRBV7-9
D gene: -
J gene: TRBJ2-3

CDR3 protein: CASSQDRQRGRGFTDTQYF
CDR3 DNA: TGTGCCAGCAGCCAAGATAGACAGCGAGGCAGGGGCTTCACAGATACGCAGTATTTT
clone size: many
V gene: TRBV14
D gene: -
J gene: TRBJ2-3

CDR3 protein: CASSLGPSRETQYF
CDR3 DNA: TGTGCCAGCAGCTTAGGACCTAGCAGGGAGACCCAGTACTTC
clone size: -
V gene: TRBV11-2
D gene: -
J gene: TRBJ2-5

CDR3 protein: CASSTGSGANVLTF
CDR3 DNA: TGTGCCAGCAGCACAGGGTCTGGGGCCAACGTCCTGACTTTC
clone size: -
V gene: TRBV6-2/TRBV6-3
D gene: -
J gene: TRBJ2-6

CDR3 protein: CSARQTGDRGKLFF
CDR3 DNA: TGCAGTGCTAGACAGACAGGGGATCGGGGAAAACTGTTTTTT
clone size: many
V gene: TRBV20-1
D gene: TRBD1
J gene: TRBJ1-4

CDR3 protein: CASSLDSGVPWLYF
CDR3 DNA: TGTGCCAGCAGCTTAGATTCCGGGGTCCCATGGTTGTACTTC
clone size: many
V gene: TRBV5-6
D gene: -
J gene: TRBJ2-7

CDR3 protein: CASLYSGGSYNEQFF
CDR3 DNA: TGTGCCAGCCTTTACTCTGGCGGCTCCTACAATGAGCAGTTCTTC
clone size: -
V gene: TRBV28
D gene: -
J gene: TRBJ2-1

CDR3 protein: CASSSIGPTDTQYF
CDR3 DNA: TGTGCCAGCAGCTCGATAGGACCCACAGATACGCAGTATTTT
clone size: many
V gene: TRBV7-3
D gene: -
J gene: TRBJ2-3

CDR3 protein: CASSLTGTSGDEQFF
CDR3 DNA: TGTGCCAGCAGCCTTACCGGGACTAGCGGGGATGAGCAGTTCTTC
clone size: many
V gene: TRBV9
D gene: TRBD2
J gene: TRBJ2-1

CDR3 protein: CASSLFSMNTEAFF
CDR3 DNA: TGTGCCAGCAGTCTCTTCAGTATGAACACTGAAGCTTTCTTT
clone size: -
V gene: TRBV12-3/TRBV12-4
D gene: -
J gene: TRBJ1-1